The table lists the clone carrying this T cell receptor (beta chain) with a count of one. The PCR contained 60 Vbeta and 13 Jbeta primers. The data were produced by immunoSEQ multiplex PCR, yet TCRdb's version contains in-frame clones alone and is incomplete. Altogether about 160,000 clones are present, approximately 80% being singletons, with the ten largest covering over 2.5%. The length of the CDR3 is 16 residues. J was trimmed by 7 bases and V by 5 bases; bases with no gene match: 11. The germline V gene encodes CDR1 SGHVS and CDR2 FQNEAQ. The sample belongs to a study of cytomegalovirus exposure and HLA in healthy donors. Overall study: A prior study identified 110 million or so unique TCR beta sequences from some 180 million T cells.

This chain links TRBV7-8 with TRBJ2-7; 13 nucleotides align to TRBD2. The TCR sequence derives from a woman in her thirties or forties in good health and CMV-seropositive. The sequenced sample consisted of PBMCs. CDR3 sequence: CASSQLTSGRGEEQYF. The CDR3, as DNA: TGTGCCAGCAGCCAACTCACTAGCGGGAGGGGTGAAGAGCAGTACTTC. Looking up the rest from reference TRBV7-8 and TRBJ2-7 gives the full variable domain: GAGVSQSPRYKVAKRGQDVALRCDPISGHVSLFWYQQALGQGPEFLTYFQNEAQLDKSGLPSDRFFAERPEGSVSTLKIQRTQQEDSAVYLCASSQLTSGRGEEQYFGPGTRLTVT.